This T cell receptor beta chain was retrieved from a study of cytomegalovirus exposure and HLA in healthy donors. General study findings and limits: Later on, analysis showed that most CMV-associated TCR beta chains appeared to be HLA-restricted. The sole available immune exposure information was CMV serostatus. Analysis was performed later, and it showed HLA-associated TCR beta chains to be more clonally expanded than equally common others. Sequencing depth roughly uniform across donors was assumed in presence/absence analyses.

To note about this clone: Its antigen is not known.

The PCR used 60 Vbeta and 13 Jbeta primers. Assay: immunoSEQ multiplex PCR; the TCRdb copy retains only in-frame clones and omits some. The repertoire holds about 280,000 clones, with about 90% as singletons. Sequences were obtained from PBMCs. The sequence was obtained from a woman between 18 and 29 years old in good health and CMV-seronegative.

The CDR3, as DNA: TGTGCCAGCAGCTCCCGGACTGCGGTCCTGGAGACCCAGTACTTC. Protein product: CASSSRTAVLETQYF. The gene calls are TRBV9 and TRBJ2-5, with D perhaps TRBD2 (5 bases). V lost 4 bases and J 5 bases, leaving 18 bases between the germline ends. In germline, CDR1 is SGDLS, CDR2 YYNGEE. CDR3 length: 15 residues.